This T cell receptor (beta chain) was sequenced during a study of T cells after yellow fever vaccination. Study-level findings and limits: FACS-sorted repertoires might harbor abundant contaminating clonotypes from the bulk population.

CDR3 size: 16 residues. The trim removed 4 bases at V and 6 bases at J, leaving 10 bases unmatched. The V gene's germline CDR1 is MNHEY and CDR2 SVGEGT. As concerns this clonotype: The target antigen is unknown.

Production of TCR cDNA was by 5'RACE template switching, which also added a universal primer site and UMIs. TCRdb called the 5' RACE reads again in MiXCR, with one record for every CDR3 protein. Of approximately 330,000 distinct CDR3 sequences in the sample, around 12% were seen once. The clonotype was recovered from a man younger than 35 who received the YFV17D yellow fever vaccine. The chain uses TRBV6-2 or TRBV6-3 and TRBJ2-1, with 9 bases aligning to TRBD2. The sequenced sample was CD4+ T cells sorted from PBMCs, obtained 15 days after the yellow fever booster vaccination. CDR3 coding DNA: TGTGCCAGCAGTTCCCTAGCGGGGAGCTCGGTCAATGAGCAGTTCTTC. Protein product: CASSSLAGSSVNEQFF.